What follows are 9 T cell receptor beta chains derived from one specimen sequenced in a study of cytomegalovirus exposure and HLA in healthy donors. A multiplex PCR was run with 60 Vbeta primers and 13 Jbeta primers. TCRdb's table, derived via immunoSEQ multiplex PCR, lists solely in-frame clones and lacks some. This table lists just under 90,000 clones. Sequencing input: PBMCs. The receptors shown here come from a girl aged 10 to 17 in good health and CMV-seropositive.

In the case of this clone: The same CDR3 also results from other DNA sequences found in this sample. V gene TRBV6-5 combines with J gene TRBJ1-6; D might be TRBD1 (5 bases). The V gene's germline CDR1 is MNHEY and CDR2 SVGAGI. V was shortened by 6 bases and J by 7 bases, with 16 bases between the two germline ends. CDR3 length: 15 residues. The CDR3 nucleotides read TGTGCCAGCAGGCAGGTCCAGGGATTAAATTCACCCCTCCACTTT. Amino acids: CASRQVQGLNSPLHF.

The chain employs TRBV5-6 and TRBJ2-7; weak D call: TRBD2 (5 bases). The V and J ends lost 4 bases and 3 bases respectively, with 11 bases between them. This CDR3 region has 13 residues. Germline V gene data show CDR1 as SGHDT and CDR2 as YYEEEE. The CDR3 protein is CASSPGVNYEQYF. The CDR3 DNA follows: TGTGCCAGCAGCCCCGGGGTCAACTACGAGCAGTACTTC.

J is TRBJ1-1 and V is TRBV2; 8 nucleotides agree with TRBD1. V was pared by 10 bases and J by 5 bases, with 18 bases of the junction left unmatched. Per germline, CDR1 SNHLY and CDR2 FYNNEI. The CDR3 covers 16 residues. CDR3 in amino acids: CATIALETGEGTEAFF. The CDR3 nucleotides read TGTGCCACAATAGCTTTGGAGACAGGGGAGGGAACTGAAGCTTTCTTT.

The chain couples TRBV28 to TRBJ1-5; 9 bases map to TRBD1. The CDR3 has 14 residues. CDR1 is MDHEN, CDR2 SYDVKM, per germline. J gave up 7 bases and V 8 bases, and 9 bases lay outside the gene matches. CDR3 DNA sequence: TGTGCCAGCGGATTACAGGGGGCACACCAGCCCCAGCATTTT. This sequence encodes CASGLQGAHQPQHF.

The chain carries TRBV4-3 and TRBJ1-5; TRBD1 might be the D (6 bases). The CDR3 spans 16 residues. CDR1 is LGHNA and CDR2 is YSLEER in the germline V gene. The V and J ends lost 0 bases and 3 bases respectively, with 12 bases between them. This chain's CDR3 is CASSQDRGGINQPQHF. CDR3 coding DNA: TGCGCCAGCAGCCAAGATAGGGGGGGAATCAATCAGCCCCAGCATTTT.

This sequence joins TRBV11-2 and TRBJ2-2; D unclear. The CDR3 loop spans 12 amino acids. Germline V lookup: CDR1 SGHAT, CDR2 FQNNGV. The V end was cut by 3 bases, the J end by 5 bases, with 4 bases between. The CDR3 protein is CASSFGTGELFF. In nucleotides, the CDR3 is TGTGCCAGCAGCTTCGGTACCGGGGAGCTGTTTTTT.

The gene calls are TRBV18 and TRBJ2-6; TRBD1 agrees at 7 bases. The CDR3 is 19 residues long. Unmatched junction bases numbered 13, after V lost 4 bases and J lost 1 base. Germline values: CDR1 KGHSH, CDR2 LQKENI. The CDR3 nucleotides are TGTGCCAGCTCACGAAGACTGACAGGGACAGCATCTGGGGCCAACGTCCTGACTTTC. Translation: CASSRRLTGTASGANVLTF.

V and J are TRBV11-3 and TRBJ2-1; 10 nucleotides match TRBD2. The CDR3 contains 16 residues. From germline, CDR1 is SGHNT and CDR2 YENEEA. The V segment lost 3 bases and the J segment 2 bases; nucleotides outside the gene matches: 4. This CDR3 reads CASSLRLAGAYNEQFF. Here the CDR3 DNA reads TGTGCCAGCAGCTTGAGGCTAGCGGGGGCCTACAATGAGCAGTTCTTC. Together with reference TRBV11-3 and TRBJ2-1, the CDR3 gives the full variable domain: EAGVVQSPRYKIIEKKQPVAFWCNPISGHNTLYWYLQNLGQGPELLIRYENEEAVDDSQLPKDRFSAERLKGVDSTLKIQPAELGDSAVYLCASSLRLAGAYNEQFFGPGTRLTVL.

Points on this clone: The sample carries other DNA sequences with the same CDR3. The chain employs TRBV11-2 and TRBJ2-7; 7 bases align to TRBD1. The CDR3 is 14 amino acids. The junction had 5 bases not matched to a gene; V was cut back by 4 bases and J by 2 bases. The germline CDR1 and CDR2 sequences are SGHAT and FQNNGV. CDR3 coding DNA: TGTGCCAGCAGCTCGCTGACAGGGCCCTACGAGCAGTACTTC. Translated, it gives CASSSLTGPYEQYF.